This T cell receptor beta chain was sequenced in a study of blood T cell repertoires in COVID-19. Study in general: Researchers got acute and convalescent COVID-19 samples from the United States, Italy and Spain. PBMCs, B-cell-depleted T cells, or T cells provided the cDNA or gDNA that made up the material.

CDR3 length: 17 amino acids. V trimming: 3 bases; J trimming: 4 bases; junction bases outside the gene matches: 4. Germline V gives CDR1 MGHRA, CDR2 YSYEKL. How the authors handled the data: Quantification of nucleated cells was approximated via reference gene primer amplification. Data came from immunoSEQ multiplex PCR; TCRdb stores just in-frame clones and leaves some out. That table supplies the V and J calls and clone size; D and trimming were determined from the DNA. The sample carries some 100,000 clones, around 80% recorded once. The specimen sequenced was peripheral blood. The genes are TRBV4-1 and TRBJ2-6; 12 bases align to TRBD1. The receptor comes from a man aged 70 or older with acute or convalescent COVID-19. CDR3 residues: CASSHPGQGAGANVLTF. The CDR3 nucleotides are TGCGCCAGCAGCCACCCGGGACAGGGGGCCGGGGCCAACGTCCTGACTTTC.